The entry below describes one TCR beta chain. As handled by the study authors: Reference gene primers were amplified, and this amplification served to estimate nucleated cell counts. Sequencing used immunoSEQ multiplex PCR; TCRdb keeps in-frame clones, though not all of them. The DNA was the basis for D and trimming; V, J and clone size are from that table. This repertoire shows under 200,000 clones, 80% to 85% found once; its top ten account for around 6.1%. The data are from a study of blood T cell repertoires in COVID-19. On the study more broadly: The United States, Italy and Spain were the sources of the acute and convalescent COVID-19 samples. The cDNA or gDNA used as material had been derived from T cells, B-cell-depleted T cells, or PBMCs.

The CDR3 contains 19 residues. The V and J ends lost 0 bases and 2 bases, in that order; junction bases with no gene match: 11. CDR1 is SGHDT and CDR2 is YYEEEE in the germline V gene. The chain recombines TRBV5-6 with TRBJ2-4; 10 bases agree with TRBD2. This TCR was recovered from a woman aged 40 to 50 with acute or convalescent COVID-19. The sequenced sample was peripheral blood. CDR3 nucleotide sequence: TGTGCCAGCAGCTTGGTAGTTAGCGGGGGGCCAGGAACCAAAAACATTCAGTACTTC. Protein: CASSLVVSGGPGTKNIQYF.